These 28 T cell receptor beta chains were sequenced from one sample in a study of T cell responses to AZD1222 COVID-19 vaccine. Some clones are missing from TCRdb's copy, which holds only in-frame ones; the method was immunoSEQ multiplex PCR. The table lists 180,000 or so clones, approximately 94% of them singletons. This sample comprised peripheral blood, obtained on day 0 of AZD1222 vaccination. The source is an adult in good health.

This clone appeared a single time. The chain is built from TRBV5-1 and TRBJ1-1; D unresolved. V was cut by 0 bases and J by 0 bases, with 3 bases left in between. Germline V gene sequence: CDR1 SGHRS, CDR2 YFSETQ. The CDR3 has 13 amino acids. The CDR3 bases are TGCGCCAGCAGCTTGGCGCTGAACACTGAAGCTTTCTTT. Its translation is CASSLALNTEAFF.

Details on this clone: A read error may account for a junction end that differs from germline. The J gene is TRBJ2-7, the V gene TRBV6-2 or TRBV6-3; 13 bases fit TRBD2. The length of the CDR3 is 15 residues. Germline V gene data show CDR1 as MNHEY and CDR2 as SVGEGT. Here the CDR3 DNA reads TGTGCCCGCAGTCTGAGGACTAGCGGGAGTGGAGAGCAGTACTTC. It codes for CARSLRTSGSGEQYF.

The chain couples TRBV7-6 to TRBJ1-4; D not resolved. CDR1 SGHVS and CDR2 FNYEAQ come from the germline V gene. V was clipped by 1 base and J by 6 bases, with 12 bases between them. This CDR3 has 15 amino acids. The CDR3 region is CASSLVGGKDEKLFF. The CDR3 region has the DNA TGTGCCAGCAGCTTAGTTGGAGGGAAGGATGAAAAACTGTTTTTT.

The genes are TRBV7-9 and TRBJ2-2; D may be TRBD1 or TRBD2 (5 bases each). Between the trimmed V and J ends, which lost 5 bases and 0 bases, there was a span of 10 bases. The CDR3 has 15 residues. Germline V lookup: CDR1 SEHNR, CDR2 FQNEAQ (reference sequence). CDR3 sequence (DNA): TGTGCCAGCAGCGGACGAGGGGCGAACACCGGGGAGCTGTTTTTT. Protein sequence: CASSGRGANTGELFF.

The chain recombines TRBV27 with TRBJ2-7, with D maybe TRBD1 (5 bases). Trimming cost V 0 bases and J 2 bases, with 11 bases left between them. The CDR3 runs 15 residues. From germline, CDR1 is MNHEY and CDR2 SMNVEV (reference sequence). CDR3 nucleotides: TGTGCCAGCAGTTTATCAGGGGATGTTCCCTACGAGCAGTACTTC. Translation: CASSLSGDVPYEQYF.

The J gene is TRBJ2-7, the V gene TRBV6-2 or TRBV6-3, with D unclear. The length of the CDR3 is 13 residues. CDR1 is MNHEY and CDR2 is SVGEGT in the germline V gene. V lost 5 bases and J 3 bases, leaving 11 bases between the germline ends. This CDR3 reads CASSLDRLYEQYF. CDR3 coding DNA: TGTGCCAGCAGTCTTGACCGCCTCTACGAGCAGTACTTC.

This clone was recorded only once. The chain links TRBV21-1 to TRBJ1-5; TRBD1 is the table's D call, not checked against the DNA. TRBV21-1 represents a pseudogene. This CDR3 is 14 amino acids long. CDR3 sequence reads: CASNRRNSNQPQHF. CDR3 DNA sequence: TGTGCCAGCAACAGACGGAATAGCAATCAGCCCCAGCATTTT.

This clone was observed once. This sequence joins TRBV6-2 or TRBV6-3 and TRBJ1-1; 11 nucleotides match TRBD1. This CDR3 is built from 15 residues. CDR1 and CDR2 (germline): MNHEY, SVGEGT. V dropped 2 bases and J dropped 4; count of bases not matched to a gene: 3. CDR3 residues: CASSYGDRGSTEAFF. In DNA form, the CDR3 reads TGTGCCAGCAGTTACGGGGACAGGGGGAGCACTGAAGCTTTCTTT.

The chain carries TRBV11-2 and TRBJ2-1, with D uncertain. Trimming took off 5 bases at V and 5 bases at J, with 13 bases between the two ends. The germline V gene has CDR1 SGHAT and CDR2 FQNNGV. CDR3 size: 14 residues. For the CDR3, the DNA is TGTGCCAGCAGCCTCCAGGTGGCCCACAATGAGCAGTTCTTC. Amino acids: CASSLQVAHNEQFF.

CDR3 nucleotides: TGTGCCAGCAGCCCGCAGACAGGGGAGTACGAGCAGTACTTC. It specifies CASSPQTGEYEQYF. V gene TRBV11-3 combines with J gene TRBJ2-7; TRBD1 aligns across 8 bases. Germline lookup yields CDR1 SGHNT and CDR2 YENEEA. Trimming took 5 bases from V and 4 from J; bases not matched to a gene: 7. CDR3 length equals 14 residues.

This sequence joins TRBV30 and TRBJ2-7, with D unclear. Germline V gene lookup returns CDR1 GTSNPN and CDR2 SVGIG (reference sequence). CDR3 length equals 15 residues. Trimming left V 3 bases short and J 1 base short, with 16 bases between. Here the CDR3 DNA reads TGTGCCTGGAGCGGGCATAGCCTATCATCCTACGAGCAGTACTTC. This sequence encodes CAWSGHSLSSYEQYF.

The chain carries TRBV6-5 and TRBJ2-7; no definite D call. CDR3 length: 13 residues. Germline CDR1 reads MNHEY; CDR2 reads SVGAGI. V lost 2 bases and J 3 bases, leaving 8 bases between the germline ends. DNA for the CDR3: TGTGCCAGCAGTTACACCCAGGACTACGAGCAGTACTTC. Its protein is CASSYTQDYEQYF.

The V and J genes are TRBV7-8 and TRBJ1-5; a possible D gene is TRBD1 (6 bases). Germline V lookup: CDR1 SGHVS, CDR2 FQNEAQ. The CDR3 loop spans 17 amino acids. Trimming removed 5 bases at V and 4 bases at J, with 21 bases between. The CDR3 DNA follows: TGTGCCAGCAGCCCCGCGCGACCAGGGGAGTTGAATCAGCCCCAGCATTTT. Its protein product is CASSPARPGELNQPQHF.

J is TRBJ2-1 and V is TRBV4-1; 7 bases align to TRBD2. The CDR3 has 16 amino acids. Germline V gene sequence: CDR1 MGHRA, CDR2 YSYEKL. Germline trimming cut 0 bases from V and 10 bases from J; bases unmatched to any gene: 12. The CDR3 DNA reads TGCGCCAGCAGCCAAGAAGGCTCCGAGGTTAGCGGGGAGCAGTTCTTC. Encoded protein: CASSQEGSEVSGEQFF.

The chain couples TRBV9 to TRBJ2-2; possibly TRBD1 or TRBD2 for D (6 bases each). Trimming took off 0 bases at V and 3 bases at J, with 12 bases between the two ends. CDR1 is SGDLS and CDR2 is YYNGEE in the germline V gene. The CDR3 sequence is 16 residues long. As DNA, the CDR3 is TGTGCCAGCAGCGTAGTTAACAGGGAGGACACCGGGGAGCTGTTTTTT. It translates to CASSVVNREDTGELFF.

The chain combines TRBV3-1 (or the pseudogene TRBV3-2) with TRBJ1-1; possible D gene TRBD1, 6 bases. Trimming took 1 base from V and 1 from J, leaving 7 bases between them. Germline loops: CDR1 LGHDT, CDR2 YNNKEL (reference sequence). The CDR3 contains 14 residues. The CDR3 region has the DNA TGTGCCAGCAGCCAAGTGGGACAGAACACTGAAGCTTTCTTT. Translation: CASSQVGQNTEAFF.

The rearrangement uses TRBV30 and TRBJ1-1; D is possibly TRBD1 (6 bases). The V end lost 2 bases, the J end lost 1 base, and 17 bases lay between the germline ends. CDR3 length equals 16 residues. Per germline, CDR1 GTSNPN and CDR2 SVGIG (reference sequence). As DNA, the CDR3 is TGTGCCTGGAGTCATCCCTGGGGGGGCCCGAACACTGAAGCTTTCTTT. Translating it yields CAWSHPWGGPNTEAFF.

The chain couples TRBV28 to TRBJ2-3; 9 bases are a match to TRBD2. The CDR3 contains 17 residues. With V trimmed by 7 bases and J by 0 bases, 11 bases remained unmatched. Germline V lookup: CDR1 MDHEN, CDR2 SYDVKM. As DNA, the CDR3 is TGTGCCAGCACGAGAACTAGCGGGCCTGCTAGCACAGATACGCAGTATTTT. It encodes CASTRTSGPASTDTQYF.

The chain couples TRBV3-1 (or the pseudogene TRBV3-2) to TRBJ2-7; 8 bases fit TRBD2. This CDR3 is 14 amino acids long. Trimming cost V 4 bases and J 7 bases; bases outside gene matches: 9. Germline-derived CDR1 and CDR2 are LGHDT and YNNKEL (reference sequence). The CDR3 sequence is CASSRAGVHGEQYF. The CDR3 coding sequence is TGTGCCAGCAGCCGAGCGGGAGTCCATGGAGAGCAGTACTTC.

This chain uses TRBV15 with TRBJ2-5, with D perhaps TRBD1 or TRBD2 (6 bases each). The CDR3 sequence is 15 residues long. V gave up 8 bases and J gave up 5 bases, with 21 bases separating them. CDR1 and CDR2 from the germline V gene are LNHNV and YYDKDF (reference sequence). The CDR3 DNA is TGTGCCACCCGGGGGCCTCCCGGGCAACGCGAGACCCAGTACTTC. Residues: CATRGPPGQRETQYF.

The chain links TRBV5-1 to TRBJ2-3; D call uncertain. V was trimmed by 1 base and J by 0 bases, leaving 3 bases between them. The CDR3 spans 13 residues. Germline V gene lookup returns CDR1 SGHRS and CDR2 YFSETQ. Written as DNA, the CDR3 is TGCGCCAGCAGCTTGTACAGCACAGATACGCAGTATTTT. Translated: CASSLYSTDTQYF. Full variable domain (rest looked up from reference TRBV5-1 and TRBJ2-3): KAGVTQTPRYLIKTRGQQVTLSCSPISGHRSVSWYQQTPGQGLQFLFEYFSETQRNKGNFPGRFSGRQFSNSRSEMNVSTLELGDSALYLCASSLYSTDTQYFGPGTRLTVL.

The rearrangement links TRBV7-9 to TRBJ2-1; 13 nucleotides line up with TRBD2. V trimming: 5 bases; J trimming: 0 bases; junction bases outside the gene matches: 4. Germline V gene lookup returns CDR1 SEHNR and CDR2 FQNEAQ (reference sequence). This CDR3 has 17 amino acids. CDR3 nucleotides: TGTGCCAGCAGCCCAGGACTAGCGGGAGACTCCTACAATGAGCAGTTCTTC. Amino acid sequence: CASSPGLAGDSYNEQFF.

The chain uses TRBV6-2 or TRBV6-3 and TRBJ1-3; unclear D gene. This CDR3 is 14 amino acids long. Germline-derived CDR1 and CDR2 are MNHEY and SVGEGT. Trimming stripped 0 bases from V and 2 bases from J, with 5 bases between. The CDR3 sequence is CASSYSLPGNTIYF. The DNA of the CDR3 is TGTGCCAGCAGTTACTCCTTACCTGGAAACACCATATATTTT.

The chain is built from TRBV15 and TRBJ1-6; D is perhaps TRBD1 (5 bases). The CDR3 length is 17 residues. Trimming took 2 bases from V and 7 from J, leaving 18 bases between them. Germline CDR1 LNHNV, CDR2 YYDKDF (reference sequence). CDR3 DNA: TGTGCCACCAGCAGACCGGGGCTCACCGGTGGGAATTCACCCCTCCACTTT. Its protein is CATSRPGLTGGNSPLHF.

CDR3 sequence reads: CASSSRTGNTGELFF. The CDR3 DNA reads as TGTGCCAGCAGCTCACGGACAGGTAACACCGGGGAGCTGTTTTTT. The V gene is TRBV5-4, the J gene TRBJ2-2, with 7 bases aligning to TRBD1. Trimming at V came to 3 bases and at J to 2 bases, leaving 4 bases not matched to a gene. CDR1 is SGHNT and CDR2 is YYREEE in the germline V gene (reference sequence). This CDR3 spans 15 amino acids.

The V and J genes are TRBV6-5 and TRBJ2-1; D is perhaps TRBD1 (6 bases). V was pared by 4 bases and J by 4 bases, with 17 bases between. The CDR3 loop spans 16 amino acids. Germline lookup yields CDR1 MNHEY and CDR2 SVGAGI. For the CDR3, the DNA is TGTGCCAGCAGTTTGACGAGGGGGACGGCGTACAATGAGCAGTTCTTC. It codes for CASSLTRGTAYNEQFF.

The chain has TRBV11-2 and TRBJ2-7, with TRBD2 matching 9 bases. Germline CDR1 SGHAT, CDR2 FQNNGV. J was trimmed by 0 bases and V by 2 bases; bases with no gene match: 2. There are 15 residues in the CDR3. CDR3 residues: CASSLQLAGSYEQYF. The CDR3 coding sequence is TGTGCCAGCAGCTTACAACTAGCGGGCTCCTACGAGCAGTACTTC.

The chain employs TRBV2 and TRBJ2-2, with D possibly being TRBD1 (6 bases). Germline assignment: CDR1 SNHLY and CDR2 FYNNEI. The CDR3 consists of 14 residues. The V and J ends lost 6 bases and 7 bases respectively, with 15 bases between them. CDR3 amino acids: CASRITGNVGELFF. CDR3 nucleotides: TGTGCCAGCAGGATAACAGGGAATGTCGGGGAGCTGTTTTTT.